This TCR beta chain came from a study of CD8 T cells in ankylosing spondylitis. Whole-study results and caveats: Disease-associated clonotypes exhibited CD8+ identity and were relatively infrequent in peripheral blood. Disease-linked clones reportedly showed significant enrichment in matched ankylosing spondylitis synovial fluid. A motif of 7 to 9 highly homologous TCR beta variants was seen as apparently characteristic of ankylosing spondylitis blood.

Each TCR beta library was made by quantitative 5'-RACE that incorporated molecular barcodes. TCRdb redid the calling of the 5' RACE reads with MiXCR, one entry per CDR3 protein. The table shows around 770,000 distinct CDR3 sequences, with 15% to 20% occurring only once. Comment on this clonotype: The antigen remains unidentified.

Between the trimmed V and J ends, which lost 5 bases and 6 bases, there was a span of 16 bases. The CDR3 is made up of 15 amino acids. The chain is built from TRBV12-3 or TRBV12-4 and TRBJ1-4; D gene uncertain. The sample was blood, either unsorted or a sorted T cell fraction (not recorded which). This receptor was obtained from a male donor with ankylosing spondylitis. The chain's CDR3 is CASSPWTNSDEKLFF. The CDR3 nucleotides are TGTGCCAGCAGTCCCTGGACGAACTCTGATGAAAAACTGTTTTTT.